This T cell receptor beta chain stems from a study of cytomegalovirus exposure and HLA in healthy donors. Findings of the study overall: Analysis was carried out at a later point, and it linked a missense DCLRE1C variant to TCR beta V- and J-gene trimming.

Germline lookup yields CDR1 SSHAT and CDR2 FNYEAQ (reference sequence). The CDR3 is 14 residues long. V dropped 5 bases and J dropped 0 bases, with 10 bases sitting between them. Note on this clone: Antigen unknown.

Use of 60 Vbeta and 13 Jbeta primers characterized the PCR. In the source study's methods: The authors later counted about 80 million unique TCR beta chains, approximately 10 million of them shared. Repertoires were generated with immunoSEQ multiplex PCR, while TCRdb's copy carries only in-frame clones and drops some. The V and J calls and clone size are taken from that table; D and trimming were inferred from the DNA. This repertoire includes about 190,000 clones. Sequenced input: PBMCs. The chain couples TRBV7-7 to TRBJ2-5, with a tentative D call TRBD1 (6 bases). The sequence was collected from a man aged 25 to 45 in good health and CMV-seronegative. The CDR3: CASSPDRYQETQYF. CDR3 bases: TGTGCCAGCAGCCCCGACAGGTACCAAGAGACCCAGTACTTC.